This T cell receptor (beta chain) was captured by sequencing in a study of regulatory T cells in long-lasting Graves disease. Arm-PCR with iRepertoire HTBI primers amplified the CDR3 regions for these TCR beta libraries. MiXCR, applied by TCRdb to the multiplex PCR reads, yields one record per CDR3 protein. The sample lists fewer than 400,000 distinct CDR3 sequences; 15% to 20% were seen once. Time point here: newly diagnosed GD, antithyroid drugs for less than 3 months. RNA from PBMCs was the source of the TCR library. This clonotype occurred many times. This sequence was found in a female donor with Graves disease. Specimen: peripheral blood mononuclear cells (PBMCs), collected at new diagnosis, from a patient treated with antithyroid drugs.

The CDR3 nucleotides read TGTGCCAGCAGCTTTCAGGGTAGCAATCAGCCCCAGCATTTT. Amino acids: CASSFQGSNQPQHF. The chain links TRBV12-3 or TRBV12-4 to TRBJ1-5; D is possibly TRBD1 (5 bases). V was pared by 6 bases and J by 0 bases, with 9 bases between. The CDR3 runs to 14 residues.